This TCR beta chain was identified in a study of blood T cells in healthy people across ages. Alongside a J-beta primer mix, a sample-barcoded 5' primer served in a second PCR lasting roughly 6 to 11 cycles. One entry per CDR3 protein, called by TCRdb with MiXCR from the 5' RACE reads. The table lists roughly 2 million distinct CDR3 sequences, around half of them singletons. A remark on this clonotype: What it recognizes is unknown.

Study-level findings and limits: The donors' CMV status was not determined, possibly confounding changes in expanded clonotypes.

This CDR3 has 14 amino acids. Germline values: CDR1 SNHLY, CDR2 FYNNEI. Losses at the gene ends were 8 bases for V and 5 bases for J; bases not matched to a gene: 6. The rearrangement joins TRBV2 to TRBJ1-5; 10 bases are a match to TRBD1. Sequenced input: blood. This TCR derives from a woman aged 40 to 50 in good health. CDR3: CASEIGTGDQPQHF. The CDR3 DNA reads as TGTGCCAGCGAAATCGGGACAGGGGATCAGCCCCAGCATTTT. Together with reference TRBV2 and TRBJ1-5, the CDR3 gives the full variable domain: EPEVTQTPSHQVTQMGQEVILRCVPISNHLYFYWYRQILGQKVEFLVSFYNNEISEKSEIFDDQFSVERPDGSNFTLKIRSTKLEDSAMYFCASEIGTGDQPQHFGDGTRLSIL.